The clone carrying this T cell receptor beta chain was counted only a few times. The antigen is unknown. Assay used: immunoSEQ multiplex PCR; TCRdb lists only in-frame clones, some missing. The table has about 2,800 clones, around 33% seen once. This specimen belongs to a study of T cells in localized non-small cell lung cancer. Whole-study results and caveats: Measurement of T cell clonality placed uninvolved adjacent lung highest, above the level in tumor. Longer overall survival was seen with higher T cell density measured in blood.

Trimming shortened V by 4 bases and J by 0 bases, and 17 bases separated the two germline ends. The CDR3 sequence is 16 residues long. Germline CDR1 is SGDLS and CDR2 is YYNGEE. The TCR originated in a man aged 40 to 69 with stage I lung adenocarcinoma. The V and J genes are TRBV9 and TRBJ2-7; D gene unclear. The source was normal lung tissue next to the tumor, collected before any cancer treatment. CDR3: CASSPRRTASSYEQYF. The CDR3 coding sequence is TGTGCCAGCAGCCCCCGAAGGACGGCGAGCTCCTACGAGCAGTACTTC.